This T cell receptor beta chain derives from a study of shared clonotypes between healthy human individuals. Clones were read by immunoSEQ multiplex PCR, and TCRdb kept only the in-frame ones, dropping some. The sample yields about 490,000 clones, 76% seen once. The trim removed 7 bases at V and 6 bases at J, leaving 9 bases unmatched. There are 13 residues in the CDR3. CDR1 is MNHNY and CDR2 is SVGAGI in the germline V gene (reference sequence). This sequence was found in a middle-aged woman in good health. Some clones in this sample may be carry-over from other donors' samples. The rearrangement uses TRBV6-6 and TRBJ2-7; TRBD2 agrees at 7 bases. Sequencing was performed on PBMCs. CDR3 coding DNA: TGTGCCAGCAAGGTGACTAGCCCGTCCGAGCAGTACTTC. Translation: CASKVTSPSEQYF.